This TCR beta chain comes out of a study of PD-L1 blockade in urothelial cancer. The table came from immunoSEQ multiplex PCR; TCRdb's copy has only in-frame clones and leaves some out. The sample records approximately 110,000 clones, roughly 90% being singletons. The germline V gene has CDR1 MNHNS and CDR2 SASEGT. The J segment lost 2 bases and the V segment lost 0 bases, leaving 0 bases of the junction unmatched. This CDR3 is built from 15 residues. Time point noted: peripheral blood 6 weeks after treatment start. Patient disease was locally advanced or metastatic urothelial carcinoma. Here the sequenced sample was PBMCs, taken around atezolizumab (anti-PD-L1) treatment. This chain uses TRBV6-1 with TRBJ2-7, with 11 positions matching TRBD2. The source of this sequence is a man aged 60-69 years with urothelial cancer. CDR3 residues: CASSEASGGAYEQYF. CDR3 bases: TGTGCCAGCAGTGAAGCTAGCGGGGGGGCCTACGAGCAGTACTTC.